The clone carrying this T cell receptor (beta chain) was recorded at least ten times. Antigen: not known. These data originate in a study of response to subunit inactivated influenza vaccine. Regarding the study as a whole: Few additional T cells are recruited per seasonal influenza vaccination, authors suggested.

TCRdb analysed the RT-PCR reads with MiXCR anew, one entry per CDR3 protein. The table lists around 790,000 distinct CDR3 sequences, 20% to 25% of them singletons. The CDR3 length is 14 residues. Trimming stripped 0 bases from V and 10 bases from J, with 16 bases between. In germline, CDR1 is SQVTM, CDR2 ANQGSEA. The V call is TRBV29-1, the J call TRBJ2-1; D is possibly TRBD2 (5 bases). This receptor was taken from a man between 45 and 60 years old who received an inactivated influenza vaccine. Material: PBMCs from blood, obtained around 5 days after vaccination. CDR3 bases: TGCAGCGTTGAAGATAGTCGGCGGGTACGAGAGCAGTTCTTC. It encodes CSVEDSRRVREQFF.